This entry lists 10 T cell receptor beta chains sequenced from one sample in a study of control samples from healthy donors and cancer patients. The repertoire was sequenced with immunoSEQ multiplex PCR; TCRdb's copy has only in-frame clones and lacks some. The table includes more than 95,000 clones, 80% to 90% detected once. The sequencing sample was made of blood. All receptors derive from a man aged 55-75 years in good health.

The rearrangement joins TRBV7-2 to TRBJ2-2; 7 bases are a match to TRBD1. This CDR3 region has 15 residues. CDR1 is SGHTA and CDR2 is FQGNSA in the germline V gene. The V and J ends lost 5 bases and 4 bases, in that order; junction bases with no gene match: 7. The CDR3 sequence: CASSLRQGGTGELFF. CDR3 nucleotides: TGTGCCAGCAGCCTCCGACAGGGTGGCACCGGGGAGCTGTTTTTT.

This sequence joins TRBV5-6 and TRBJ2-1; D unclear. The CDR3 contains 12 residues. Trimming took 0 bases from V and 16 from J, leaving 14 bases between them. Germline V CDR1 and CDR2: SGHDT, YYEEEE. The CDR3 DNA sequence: TGTGCCAGCAGCTTGGAGCGAGCCGTTGGTTTCTTC. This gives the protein CASSLERAVGFF.

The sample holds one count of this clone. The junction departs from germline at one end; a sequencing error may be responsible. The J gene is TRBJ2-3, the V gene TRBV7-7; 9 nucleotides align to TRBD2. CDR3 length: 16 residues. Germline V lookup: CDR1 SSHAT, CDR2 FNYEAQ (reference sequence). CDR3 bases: TGTGCTAGCAGCTTAGAAGTAGCGGGGGTACCGGATACGCAGTATTTT. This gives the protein CASSLEVAGVPDTQYF.

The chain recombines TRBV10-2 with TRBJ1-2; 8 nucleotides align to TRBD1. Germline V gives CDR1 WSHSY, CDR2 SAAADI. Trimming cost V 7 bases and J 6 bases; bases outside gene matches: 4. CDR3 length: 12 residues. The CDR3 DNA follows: TGCGCCAGCACACAGGGGGGGGATGGCTACACCTTC. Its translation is CASTQGGDGYTF.

CDR3 in DNA: TGCGCCAGCAGCCACTTCACAGGGGCGGGCACAGATACGCAGTATTTT. It is translated as CASSHFTGAGTDTQYF. The chain employs TRBV4-1 and TRBJ2-3; 7 bases match TRBD1. CDR3 length: 16 amino acids. Germline assignment: CDR1 MGHRA and CDR2 YSYEKL. V trimming: 3 bases; J trimming: 1 base; junction bases outside the gene matches: 7.

CDR3 DNA sequence: TGCGCCAGCAGCTTGGACGGGGGGCCCTACGAGCAGTACTTC. Its translation: CASSLDGGPYEQYF. V and J are TRBV5-1 and TRBJ2-7, with D tentatively TRBD2 (7 bases). Germline CDR1 is SGHRS and CDR2 is YFSETQ. Trimming removed 0 bases from V and 2 bases from J, with 9 bases in between. The length of the CDR3 is 14 residues.

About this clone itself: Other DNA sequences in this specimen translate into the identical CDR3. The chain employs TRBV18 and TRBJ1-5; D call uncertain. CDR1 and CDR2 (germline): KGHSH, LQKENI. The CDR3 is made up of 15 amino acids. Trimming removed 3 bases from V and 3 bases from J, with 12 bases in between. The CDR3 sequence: CASSPGSGSNQPQHF. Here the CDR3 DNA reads TGTGCCAGCTCACCGGGGAGCGGTTCCAATCAGCCCCAGCATTTT.

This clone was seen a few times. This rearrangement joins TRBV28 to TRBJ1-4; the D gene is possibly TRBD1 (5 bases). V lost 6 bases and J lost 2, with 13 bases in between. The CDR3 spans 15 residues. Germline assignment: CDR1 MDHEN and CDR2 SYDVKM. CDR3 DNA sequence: TGTGCCAGCAGAGGACACCGAGGGACTAATGAAAAACTGTTTTTT. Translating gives CASRGHRGTNEKLFF.

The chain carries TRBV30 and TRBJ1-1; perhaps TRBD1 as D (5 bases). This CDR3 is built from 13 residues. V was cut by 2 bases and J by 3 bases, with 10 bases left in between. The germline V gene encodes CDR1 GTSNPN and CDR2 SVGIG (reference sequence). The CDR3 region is CAWSNTGYTEAFF. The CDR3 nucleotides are TGTGCCTGGAGTAATACAGGCTACACTGAAGCTTTCTTT.

In nucleotides, the CDR3 is TGTGCCAGCAGCTTAATGGGACAGGGGTATGGCTACACCTTC. As protein: CASSLMGQGYGYTF. This rearrangement joins TRBV7-3 to TRBJ1-2, with 10 nucleotides matching TRBD1. After removal of 1 base from V and 5 bases from J, the junction contained 1 base not matched to a gene. This CDR3 region has 14 residues. Germline V CDR1 and CDR2: SGHTA, FQGTGA.